This TCR beta chain was recorded in a study of Ad26.COV2.S vaccination and SARS-CoV-2 variants. A remark on this clone: The antigen is unknown.

Here immunoSEQ multiplex PCR was the method, and the copy in TCRdb shows in-frame clones only, minus some. In the table there are 180,000 or so clones, 87% of which are singletons. Findings of the study overall: The TCR breadth and depth analyses may have produced an underestimate of total T cell responses. Placebo recipients and vaccine recipients were similar in non-spike TCR breadth. CD8+ and CD4+ T cells specific for spike reportedly responded with substantial breadth after vaccination. Placebo recipients showed lower spike-specific TCR breadth than vaccinees.

Germline V gene data show CDR1 as SGDLS and CDR2 as YYNGEE. The CDR3 sequence is 14 residues long. Trimming took 4 bases from V and 4 from J; bases not matched to a gene: 5. The chain joins TRBV9 to TRBJ2-3; 8 nucleotides match TRBD1. Sequenced here: peripheral blood, sampled after recovery from COVID-19. The TCR was taken from a human donor who had recovered from COVID-19. The CDR3 nucleotides are TGTGCCAGCAGCAGAGACAGGGGCGCAGATACGCAGTATTTT. This codes for CASSRDRGADTQYF.